The clone carrying this T cell receptor beta chain is medium-sized. Its antigen is unknown. TCRdb re-called the reads with MiXCR, one entry per CDR3 protein. The table lists some 180,000 distinct CDR3 sequences, approximately 18% of them singletons. V lost 2 bases and J lost 6, with 7 bases in between. Germline V lookup: CDR1 MRHNA, CDR2 SNTAGT. The CDR3 consists of 13 residues. The sample originates from a study of T cell repertoires in cytomegalovirus infection. Overall study context: Public TCR beta signatures indicated both CMV infection and matching HLA type. Study-wide findings and caveats: Totalled public TCR beta family frequency picked out people who carried CMV plus the relevant HLA. Dominant in the ex vivo response were TCR beta clonotypes restricted by HLA-C and specific for CMV.

Sequenced sample: CD8+ T cells from PBMCs. The clonotype comes from a human donor in good health (CMV status not recorded). Some clones in this sample may be carry-over from other donors' samples. The chain employs TRBV6-4 and TRBJ2-2; unclear D gene. CDR3 sequence reads: CASSDRDPGELFF. CDR3 nucleotides: TGTGCCAGCAGTGACAGGGATCCCGGGGAGCTGTTTTTT.